This is a list of T cell receptor beta chains from one sample in a study of response to subunit inactivated influenza vaccine. TCRdb independently ran MiXCR on the RT-PCR reads; one entry per CDR3 protein. The sample shows under 500,000 distinct CDR3 sequences, around 9.9% of them seen only once. Sequenced here: PBMCs from blood, sampled roughly 46 days after vaccination. The receptors were sampled from a man between 45 and 60 years old who received an inactivated influenza vaccine. The CDR3 runs from the conserved cysteine through the conserved F or W. The order of the fields is V gene, J gene, clone size, D gene, CDR3 protein, CDR3 DNA. D genes are given only for firm matches. Part of the rows lack a size; the others show once, few, many or a class for expanded clones.

v_gene: TRBV7-2
j_gene: TRBJ2-3
abundance: few
d_gene: TRBD2
CDR3aa: CASLRSGTRTDTQYF
CDR3nt: TGTGCCAGCCTCCGGAGCGGGACTCGCACAGATACGCAGTATTTT

v_gene: TRBV11-1
j_gene: TRBJ2-1
abundance: NA
d_gene: NA
CDR3aa: CASSLAGVMAEQFF
CDR3nt: TGTGCCAGCAGCTTAGCGGGAGTTATGGCTGAGCAGTTCTTC

v_gene: TRBV18
j_gene: TRBJ1-4
abundance: few
d_gene: NA
CDR3aa: CASSPSPGDLKNEKLFF
CDR3nt: TGTGCCAGCTCACCCTCACCGGGGGACTTAAAGAATGAAAAACTGTTTTTT

v_gene: TRBV4-3
j_gene: TRBJ1-6
abundance: many
d_gene: TRBD1
CDR3aa: CASSQRDRYNSPLHF
CDR3nt: TGCGCCAGCAGCCAGCGGGACAGATATAATTCACCCCTCCACTTT

v_gene: TRBV5-1
j_gene: TRBJ2-7
abundance: NA
d_gene: NA
CDR3aa: CASSYTLTGATNYEQYF
CDR3nt: TGCGCCAGCAGCTATACCTTAACAGGCGCTACTAACTACGAGCAGTACTTC

v_gene: TRBV24-1
j_gene: TRBJ2-2
abundance: few
d_gene: NA
CDR3aa: CATRYAGELFF
CDR3nt: TGTGCCACCCGTTACGCCGGGGAGCTGTTTTTT

v_gene: TRBV16
j_gene: TRBJ2-7
abundance: NA
d_gene: NA
CDR3aa: CASSPLATMPYEQYF
CDR3nt: TGTGCCAGCAGCCCGCTCGCCACAATGCCTTACGAGCAGTACTTC

v_gene: TRBV7-9
j_gene: TRBJ2-3
abundance: many
d_gene: NA
CDR3aa: CASSLDLNRDTQYF
CDR3nt: TGTGCCAGCAGCTTAGACCTGAACAGGGATACGCAGTATTTT

v_gene: TRBV7-2
j_gene: TRBJ1-2
abundance: many
d_gene: TRBD1
CDR3aa: CASSRRDSENYGYTF
CDR3nt: TGTGCCAGCAGCCGCCGGGACAGTGAAAACTATGGCTACACCTTC

v_gene: TRBV4-2
j_gene: TRBJ1-6
abundance: many
d_gene: NA
CDR3aa: CASSRRRTNSPLHF
CDR3nt: TGTGCCAGCAGCAGGAGGCGCACGAATTCACCCCTCCACTTT

v_gene: TRBV7-2
j_gene: TRBJ2-1
abundance: many
d_gene: NA
CDR3aa: CASSPGSEQFF
CDR3nt: TGTGCCAGCAGCCCGGGATCTGAGCAGTTCTTC

v_gene: TRBV29-1
j_gene: TRBJ1-5
abundance: NA
d_gene: NA
CDR3aa: CSVGEGFGQPQHF
CDR3nt: TGCAGCGTTGGGGAAGGCTTCGGGCAGCCCCAGCATTTT

v_gene: TRBV28
j_gene: TRBJ1-5
abundance: many
d_gene: NA
CDR3aa: CASSFLGSNQPQHF
CDR3nt: TGTGCCAGCAGTTTCCTCGGTAGCAATCAGCCCCAGCATTTT

v_gene: TRBV5-1
j_gene: TRBJ2-7
abundance: NA
d_gene: TRBD1
CDR3aa: CASSKAGGQLSYEQYF
CDR3nt: TGCGCCAGCAGCAAGGCAGGGGGCCAACTCTCCTACGAGCAGTACTTC

v_gene: TRBV5-1
j_gene: TRBJ1-2
abundance: many
d_gene: TRBD1
CDR3aa: CASQPYMAGGDGYTF
CDR3nt: TGCGCCAGCCAACCCTATATGGCAGGGGGCGATGGCTACACCTTC

v_gene: TRBV27
j_gene: TRBJ2-7
abundance: few
d_gene: NA
CDR3aa: CASRTTGFSYEQYF
CDR3nt: TGTGCCAGCAGGACCACAGGTTTCTCCTACGAGCAGTACTTC

v_gene: TRBV29-1
j_gene: TRBJ1-5
abundance: NA
d_gene: TRBD1
CDR3aa: CSVAAQGVNQPQHF
CDR3nt: TGCAGCGTTGCGGCACAGGGGGTCAATCAGCCCCAGCATTTT

v_gene: TRBV5-1
j_gene: TRBJ1-1
abundance: NA
d_gene: NA
CDR3aa: CASSRGQQNTEAFF
CDR3nt: TGCGCCAGCAGCCGCGGACAGCAGAACACTGAAGCTTTCTTT

v_gene: TRBV12-3/TRBV12-4
j_gene: TRBJ1-1
abundance: few
d_gene: NA
CDR3aa: CASSLQVLATEAFF
CDR3nt: TGTGCCAGCAGTTTACAGGTCCTCGCCACTGAAGCTTTCTTT

v_gene: TRBV20-1
j_gene: TRBJ2-1
abundance: NA
d_gene: TRBD2
CDR3aa: CSAYLRLAGKGNEQFF
CDR3nt: TGCAGTGCTTACCTCCGACTAGCGGGGAAAGGGAATGAGCAGTTCTTC

v_gene: TRBV5-4
j_gene: TRBJ2-2
abundance: few
d_gene: NA
CDR3aa: CASSLRGGTGLSNTGELFF
CDR3nt: TGTGCCAGCAGCTTGCGCGGGGGGACAGGGCTCTCGAACACCGGGGAGCTGTTTTTT